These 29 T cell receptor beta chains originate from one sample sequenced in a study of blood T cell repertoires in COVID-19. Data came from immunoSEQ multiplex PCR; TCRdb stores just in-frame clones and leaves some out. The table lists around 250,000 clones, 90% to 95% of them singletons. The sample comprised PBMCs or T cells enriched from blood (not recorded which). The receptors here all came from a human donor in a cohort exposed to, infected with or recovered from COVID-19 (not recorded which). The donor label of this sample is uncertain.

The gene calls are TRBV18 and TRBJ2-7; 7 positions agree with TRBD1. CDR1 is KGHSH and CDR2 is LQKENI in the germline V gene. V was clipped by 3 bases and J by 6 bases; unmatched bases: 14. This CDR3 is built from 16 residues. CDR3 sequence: CASSPWGQTRLSEQYF. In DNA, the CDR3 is TGTGCCAGCTCACCCTGGGGACAGACCCGTCTCTCCGAGCAGTACTTC.

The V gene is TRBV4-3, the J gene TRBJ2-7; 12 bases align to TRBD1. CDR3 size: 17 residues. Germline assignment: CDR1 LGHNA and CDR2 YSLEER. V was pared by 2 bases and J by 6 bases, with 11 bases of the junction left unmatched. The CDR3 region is CASSQPRPGQGAIEQYF. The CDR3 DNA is TGCGCCAGCAGCCAACCTCGACCGGGACAGGGGGCGATCGAGCAGTACTTC.

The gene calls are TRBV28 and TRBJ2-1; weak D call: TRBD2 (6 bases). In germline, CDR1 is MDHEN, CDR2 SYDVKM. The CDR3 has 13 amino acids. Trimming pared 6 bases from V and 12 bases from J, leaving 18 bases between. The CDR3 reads CASSSRGFGGQFF. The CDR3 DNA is TGTGCCAGCAGCTCACGGGGGTTCGGGGGGCAGTTCTTC. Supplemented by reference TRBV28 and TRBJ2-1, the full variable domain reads DVKVTQSSRYLVKRTGEKVFLECVQDMDHENMFWYRQDPGLGLRLIYFSYDVKMKEKGDIPEGYSVSREKKERFSLILESASTNQTSMYLCASSSRGFGGQFFGPGTRLTVL.

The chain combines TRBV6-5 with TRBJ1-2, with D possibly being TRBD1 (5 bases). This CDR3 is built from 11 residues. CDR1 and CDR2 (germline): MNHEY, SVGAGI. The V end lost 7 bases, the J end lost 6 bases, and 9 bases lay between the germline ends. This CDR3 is CASKDSHGYTF. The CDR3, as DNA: TGTGCCAGCAAAGACAGCCATGGCTACACCTTC.

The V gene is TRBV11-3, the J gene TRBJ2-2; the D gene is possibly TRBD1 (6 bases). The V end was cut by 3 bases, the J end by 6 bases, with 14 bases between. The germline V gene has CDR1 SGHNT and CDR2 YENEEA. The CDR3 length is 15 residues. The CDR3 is CASSFRGRVPGELFF. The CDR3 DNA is TGTGCCAGCAGCTTCAGGGGTCGGGTCCCCGGGGAGCTGTTTTTT.

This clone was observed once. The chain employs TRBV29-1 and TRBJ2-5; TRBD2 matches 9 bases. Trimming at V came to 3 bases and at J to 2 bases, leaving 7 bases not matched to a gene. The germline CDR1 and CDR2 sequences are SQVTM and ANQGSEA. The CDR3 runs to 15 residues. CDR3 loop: CSVEYAGGQQETQYF. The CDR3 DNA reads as TGCAGCGTTGAGTACGCGGGGGGGCAGCAAGAGACCCAGTACTTC.

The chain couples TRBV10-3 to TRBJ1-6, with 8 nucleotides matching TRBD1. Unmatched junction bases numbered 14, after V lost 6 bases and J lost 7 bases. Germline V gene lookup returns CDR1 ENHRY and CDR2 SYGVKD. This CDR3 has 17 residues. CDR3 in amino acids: CAISHVRTGKTNSPLHF. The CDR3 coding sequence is TGTGCCATCAGCCACGTCAGGACAGGGAAAACGAATTCACCCCTCCACTTT.

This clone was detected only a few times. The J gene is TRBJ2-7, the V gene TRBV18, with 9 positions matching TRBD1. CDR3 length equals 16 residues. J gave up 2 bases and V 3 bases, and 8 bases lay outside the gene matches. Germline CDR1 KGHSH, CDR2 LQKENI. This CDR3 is CASSPLGTGNPYEQYF. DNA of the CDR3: TGTGCCAGCTCACCCCTCGGGACAGGGAACCCCTACGAGCAGTACTTC.

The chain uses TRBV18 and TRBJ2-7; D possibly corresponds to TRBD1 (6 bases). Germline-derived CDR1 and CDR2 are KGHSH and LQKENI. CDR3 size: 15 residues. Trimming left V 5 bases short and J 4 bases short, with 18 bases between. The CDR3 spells CASSTYPGDGYEQYF. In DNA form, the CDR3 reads TGTGCCAGCTCAACCTACCCAGGGGATGGATACGAGCAGTACTTC.

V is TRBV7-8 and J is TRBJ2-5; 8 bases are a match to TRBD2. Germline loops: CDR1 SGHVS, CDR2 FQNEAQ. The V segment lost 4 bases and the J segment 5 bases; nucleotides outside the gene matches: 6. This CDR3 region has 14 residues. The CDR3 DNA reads TGTGCCAGCAGCTCGACTAGCGCCAGGGAGACCCAGTACTTC. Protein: CASSSTSARETQYF.

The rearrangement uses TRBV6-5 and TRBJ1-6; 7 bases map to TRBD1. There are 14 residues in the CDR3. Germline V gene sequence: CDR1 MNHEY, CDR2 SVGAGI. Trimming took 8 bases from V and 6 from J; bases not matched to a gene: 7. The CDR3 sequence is CASGQGTANSPLHF. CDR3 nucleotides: TGTGCCAGCGGCCAGGGGACAGCTAATTCACCCCTCCACTTT.

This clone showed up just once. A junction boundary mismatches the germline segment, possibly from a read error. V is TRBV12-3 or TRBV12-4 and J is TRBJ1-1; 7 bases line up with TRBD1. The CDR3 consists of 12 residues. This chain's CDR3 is CASSLLGTARGF. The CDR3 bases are TGTGCCAGCAGTTTACTTGGGACAGCACGGGGATTT.

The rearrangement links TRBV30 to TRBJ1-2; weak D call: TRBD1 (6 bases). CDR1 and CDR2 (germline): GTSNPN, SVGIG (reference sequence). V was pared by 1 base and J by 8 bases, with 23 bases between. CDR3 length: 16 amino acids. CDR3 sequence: CAWSGLFSLTGRGYTF. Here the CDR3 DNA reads TGTGCCTGGAGTGGCCTCTTTAGCTTGACAGGCCGGGGCTACACCTTC.

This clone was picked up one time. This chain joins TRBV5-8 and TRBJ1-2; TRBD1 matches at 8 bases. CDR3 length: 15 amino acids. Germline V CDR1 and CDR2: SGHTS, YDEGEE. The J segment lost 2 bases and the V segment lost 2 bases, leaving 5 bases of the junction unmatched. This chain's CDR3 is CASSFLGQGNYGYTF. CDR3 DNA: TGTGCCAGCAGCTTTCTCGGACAGGGAAACTATGGCTACACCTTC.

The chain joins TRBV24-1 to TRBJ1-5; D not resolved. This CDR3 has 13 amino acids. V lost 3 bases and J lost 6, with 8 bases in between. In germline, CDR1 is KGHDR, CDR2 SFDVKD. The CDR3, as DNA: TGTGCCACCAGTGATGAGGGTGCTCAGCCCCAGCATTTT. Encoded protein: CATSDEGAQPQHF.

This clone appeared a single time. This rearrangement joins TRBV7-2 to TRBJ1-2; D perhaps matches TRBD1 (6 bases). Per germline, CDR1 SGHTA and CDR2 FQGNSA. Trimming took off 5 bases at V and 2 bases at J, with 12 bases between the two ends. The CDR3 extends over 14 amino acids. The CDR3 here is CASSGGGWNYGYTF. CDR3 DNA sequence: TGTGCCAGCAGCGGGGGGGGCTGGAACTATGGCTACACCTTC.

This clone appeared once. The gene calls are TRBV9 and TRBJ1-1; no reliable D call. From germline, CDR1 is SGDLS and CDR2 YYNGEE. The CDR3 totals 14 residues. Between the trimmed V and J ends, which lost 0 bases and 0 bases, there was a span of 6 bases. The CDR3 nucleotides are TGTGCCAGCAGCGTAGGTCCAGTGAACACTGAAGCTTTCTTT. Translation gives CASSVGPVNTEAFF.

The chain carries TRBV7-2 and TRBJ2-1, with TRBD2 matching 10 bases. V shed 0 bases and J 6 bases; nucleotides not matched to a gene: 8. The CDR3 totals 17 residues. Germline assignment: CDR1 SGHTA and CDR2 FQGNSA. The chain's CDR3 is CASSLAVAGGPFNEQFF. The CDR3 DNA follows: TGTGCCAGCAGCTTAGCTGTAGCGGGGGGCCCTTTCAATGAGCAGTTCTTC.

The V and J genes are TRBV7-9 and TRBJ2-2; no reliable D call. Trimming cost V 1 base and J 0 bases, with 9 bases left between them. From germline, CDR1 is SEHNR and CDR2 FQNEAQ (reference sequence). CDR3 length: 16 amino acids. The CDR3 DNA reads TGTGCCAGCAGCTTAGTCCAGCGCGCGAACACCGGGGAGCTGTTTTTT. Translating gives CASSLVQRANTGELFF.

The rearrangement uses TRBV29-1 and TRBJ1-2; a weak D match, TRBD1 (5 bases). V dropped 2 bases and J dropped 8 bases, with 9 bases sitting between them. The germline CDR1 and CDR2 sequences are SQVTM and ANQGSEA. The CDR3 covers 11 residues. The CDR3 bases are TGCAGCGTTGAACGGGGGGAAGGCTACACCTTC. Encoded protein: CSVERGEGYTF.

The CDR3 coding sequence is TGTGCCTGGAGCCGAACCCCACTCCTGACAGGGCCGAACACTGAAGCTTTCTTT. Encoded protein: CAWSRTPLLTGPNTEAFF. The chain links TRBV30 to TRBJ1-1; 7 nucleotides agree with TRBD1. The ends lost 3 bases at V and 1 base at J; junction bases unmatched: 17. Looked up from germline, CDR1 is GTSNPN and CDR2 is SVGIG (reference sequence). This CDR3 region has 18 residues.

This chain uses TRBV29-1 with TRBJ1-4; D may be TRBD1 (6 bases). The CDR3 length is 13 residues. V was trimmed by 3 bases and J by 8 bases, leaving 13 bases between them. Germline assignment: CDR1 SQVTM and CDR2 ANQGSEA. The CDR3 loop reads CSVDVQGHEKLFF. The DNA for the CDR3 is TGCAGCGTTGATGTTCAGGGGCACGAAAAACTGTTTTTT.

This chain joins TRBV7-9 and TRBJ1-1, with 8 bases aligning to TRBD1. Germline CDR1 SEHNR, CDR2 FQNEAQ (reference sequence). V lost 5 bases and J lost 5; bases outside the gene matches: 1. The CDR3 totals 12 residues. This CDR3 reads CASSRTGTEAFF. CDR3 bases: TGTGCCAGCAGCCGGACAGGGACTGAAGCTTTCTTT.

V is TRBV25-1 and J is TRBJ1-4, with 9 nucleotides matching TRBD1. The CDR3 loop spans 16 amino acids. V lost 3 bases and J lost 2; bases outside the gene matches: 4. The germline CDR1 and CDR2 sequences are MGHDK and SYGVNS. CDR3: CASSDSTGGTNEKLFF. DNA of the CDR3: TGTGCCAGCAGTGACTCTACAGGGGGCACTAATGAAAAACTGTTTTTT. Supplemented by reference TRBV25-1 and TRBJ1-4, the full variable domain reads EADIYQTPRYLVIGTGKKITLECSQTMGHDKMYWYQQDPGMELHLIHYSYGVNSTEKGDLSSESTVSRIRTEHFPLTLESARPSHTSQYLCASSDSTGGTNEKLFFGSGTQLSVL.

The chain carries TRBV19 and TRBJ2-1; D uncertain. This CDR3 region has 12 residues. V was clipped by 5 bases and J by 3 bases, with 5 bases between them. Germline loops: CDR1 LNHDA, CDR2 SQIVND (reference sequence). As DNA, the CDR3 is TGTGCCAGTAGTCTCCTCTACAATGAGCAGTTCTTC. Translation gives CASSLLYNEQFF.

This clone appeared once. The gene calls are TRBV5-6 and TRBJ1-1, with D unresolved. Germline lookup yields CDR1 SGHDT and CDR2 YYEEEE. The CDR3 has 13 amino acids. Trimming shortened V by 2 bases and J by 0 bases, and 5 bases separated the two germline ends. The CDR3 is CASSFRVNTEAFF. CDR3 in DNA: TGTGCCAGCAGCTTCCGAGTGAACACTGAAGCTTTCTTT.

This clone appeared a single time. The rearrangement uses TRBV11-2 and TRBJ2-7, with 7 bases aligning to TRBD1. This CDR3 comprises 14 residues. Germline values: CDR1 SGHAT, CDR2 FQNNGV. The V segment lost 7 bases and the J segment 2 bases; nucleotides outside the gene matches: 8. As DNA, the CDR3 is TGTGCCAGCAACAAGGACAGGCGGGCCTACGAGCAGTACTTC. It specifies CASNKDRRAYEQYF.

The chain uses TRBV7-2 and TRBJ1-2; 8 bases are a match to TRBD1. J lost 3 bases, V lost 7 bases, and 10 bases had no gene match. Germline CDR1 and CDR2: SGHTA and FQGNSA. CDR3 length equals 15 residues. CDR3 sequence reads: CASTQDRGEYYGYTF. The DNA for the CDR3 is TGTGCCAGCACCCAAGACAGGGGCGAGTACTATGGCTACACCTTC.

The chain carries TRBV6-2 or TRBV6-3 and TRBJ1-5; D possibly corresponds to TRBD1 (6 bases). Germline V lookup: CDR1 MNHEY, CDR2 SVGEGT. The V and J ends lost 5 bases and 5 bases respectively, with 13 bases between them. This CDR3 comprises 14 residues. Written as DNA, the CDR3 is TGTGCCAGCAGTCAGGGACACGTGTATCAGCCCCAGCATTTT. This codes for CASSQGHVYQPQHF.